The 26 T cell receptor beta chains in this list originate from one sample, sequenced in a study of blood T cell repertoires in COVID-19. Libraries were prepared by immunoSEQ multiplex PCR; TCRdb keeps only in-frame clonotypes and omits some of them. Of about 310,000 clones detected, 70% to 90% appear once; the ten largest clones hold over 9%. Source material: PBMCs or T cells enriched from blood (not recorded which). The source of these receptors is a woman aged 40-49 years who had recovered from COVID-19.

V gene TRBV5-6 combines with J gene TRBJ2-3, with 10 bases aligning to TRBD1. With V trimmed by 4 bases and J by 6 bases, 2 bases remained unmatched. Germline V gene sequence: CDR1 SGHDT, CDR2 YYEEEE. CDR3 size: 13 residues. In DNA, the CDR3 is TGTGCCAGCAGCGAGGACAGGGGGGATACGCAGTATTTT. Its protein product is CASSEDRGDTQYF.

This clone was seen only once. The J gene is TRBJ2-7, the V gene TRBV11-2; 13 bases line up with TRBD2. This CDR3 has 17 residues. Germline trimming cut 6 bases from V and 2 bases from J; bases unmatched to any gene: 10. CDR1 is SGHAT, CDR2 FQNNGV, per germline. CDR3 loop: CASSLRTSGRETYEQYF. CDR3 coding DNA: TGTGCCAGCAGTCTCAGGACTAGCGGGAGAGAGACCTACGAGCAGTACTTC.

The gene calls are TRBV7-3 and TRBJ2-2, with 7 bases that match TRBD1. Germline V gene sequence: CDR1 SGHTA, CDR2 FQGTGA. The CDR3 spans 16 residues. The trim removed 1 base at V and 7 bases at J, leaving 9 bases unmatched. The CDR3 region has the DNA TGTGCCAGCAGCTTAAATCCCACAGGGGCGGGCGGGGAGCTGTTTTTT. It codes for CASSLNPTGAGGELFF. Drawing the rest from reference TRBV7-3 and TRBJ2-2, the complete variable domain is GAGVSQTPSNKVTEKGKYVELRCDPISGHTALYWYRQSLGQGPEFLIYFQGTGAADDSGLPNDRFFAVRPEGSVSTLKIQRTERGDSAVYLCASSLNPTGAGGELFFGEGSRLTVL.

CDR3 bases: TGTGCCAGCAGTTTACTGGCTAGCAATCAGCCCCAGCATTTT. Protein product: CASSLLASNQPQHF. The V call is TRBV27, the J call TRBJ1-5; no definite D call. Germline V gene lookup returns CDR1 MNHEY and CDR2 SMNVEV (reference sequence). CDR3 length: 14 residues. V was pared by 2 bases and J by 0 bases, with 5 bases between.

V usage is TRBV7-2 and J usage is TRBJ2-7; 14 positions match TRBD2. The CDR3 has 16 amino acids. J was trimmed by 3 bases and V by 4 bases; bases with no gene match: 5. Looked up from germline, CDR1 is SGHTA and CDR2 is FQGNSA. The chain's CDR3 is CASSSVTSGRVYEQYF. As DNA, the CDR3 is TGTGCCAGCAGCTCTGTGACTAGCGGGAGGGTCTACGAGCAGTACTTC.

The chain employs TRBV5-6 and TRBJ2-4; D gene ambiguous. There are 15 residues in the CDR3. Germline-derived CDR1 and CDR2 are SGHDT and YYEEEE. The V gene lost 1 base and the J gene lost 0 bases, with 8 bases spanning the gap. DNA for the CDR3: TGTGCCAGCAGCTTGCTTAGTCTAGCCAAAAACATTCAGTACTTC. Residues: CASSLLSLAKNIQYF.

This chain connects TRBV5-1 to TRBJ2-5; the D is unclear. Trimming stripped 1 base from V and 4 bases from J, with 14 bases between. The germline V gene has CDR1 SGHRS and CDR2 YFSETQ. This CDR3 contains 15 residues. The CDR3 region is CASSLPGAVIETQYF. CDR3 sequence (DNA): TGCGCCAGCAGCTTGCCAGGTGCAGTCATAGAGACCCAGTACTTC.

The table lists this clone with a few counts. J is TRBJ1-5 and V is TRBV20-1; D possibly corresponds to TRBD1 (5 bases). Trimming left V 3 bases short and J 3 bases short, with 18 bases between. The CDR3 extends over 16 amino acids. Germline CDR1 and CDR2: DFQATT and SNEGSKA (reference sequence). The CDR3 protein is CSASLGPPINNQPQHF. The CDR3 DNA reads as TGCAGTGCTAGTCTGGGGCCACCAATTAACAATCAGCCCCAGCATTTT.

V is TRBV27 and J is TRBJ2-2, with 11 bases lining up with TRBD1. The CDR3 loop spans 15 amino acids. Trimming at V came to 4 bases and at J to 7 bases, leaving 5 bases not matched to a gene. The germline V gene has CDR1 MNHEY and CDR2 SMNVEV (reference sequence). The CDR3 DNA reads TGTGCCAGCAGTTGGACAGGGGGCCGGAACGGGGAGCTGTTTTTT. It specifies CASSWTGGRNGELFF.

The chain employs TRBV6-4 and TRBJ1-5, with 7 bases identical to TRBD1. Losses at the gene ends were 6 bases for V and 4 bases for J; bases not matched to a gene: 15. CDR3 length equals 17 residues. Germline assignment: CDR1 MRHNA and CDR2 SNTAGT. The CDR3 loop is CASRDPNRDRRNQPQHF. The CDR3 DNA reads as TGTGCCAGCAGAGATCCTAACCGGGACAGAAGAAATCAGCCCCAGCATTTT.

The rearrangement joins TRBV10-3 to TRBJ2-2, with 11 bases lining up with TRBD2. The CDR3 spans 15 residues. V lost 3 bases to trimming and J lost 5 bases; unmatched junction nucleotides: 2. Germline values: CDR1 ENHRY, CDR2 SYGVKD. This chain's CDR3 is CAISELAGETGELFF. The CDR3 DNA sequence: TGTGCCATCAGTGAACTAGCGGGAGAGACCGGGGAGCTGTTTTTT.

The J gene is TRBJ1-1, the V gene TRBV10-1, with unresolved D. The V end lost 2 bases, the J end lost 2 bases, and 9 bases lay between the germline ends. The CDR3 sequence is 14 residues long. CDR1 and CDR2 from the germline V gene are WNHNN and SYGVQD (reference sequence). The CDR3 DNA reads TGCGCCAGCAGTGAGGGGAGAAGAAACACTGAAGCTTTCTTT. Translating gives CASSEGRRNTEAFF.

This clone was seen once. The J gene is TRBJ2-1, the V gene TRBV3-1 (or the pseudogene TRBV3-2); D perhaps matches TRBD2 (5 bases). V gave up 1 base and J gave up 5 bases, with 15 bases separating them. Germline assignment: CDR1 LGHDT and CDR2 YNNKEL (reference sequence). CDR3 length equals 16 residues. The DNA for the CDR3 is TGTGCCAGCAGCCAAGGTACCGGGAAGGGAGACAATGAGCAGTTCTTC. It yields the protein CASSQGTGKGDNEQFF.

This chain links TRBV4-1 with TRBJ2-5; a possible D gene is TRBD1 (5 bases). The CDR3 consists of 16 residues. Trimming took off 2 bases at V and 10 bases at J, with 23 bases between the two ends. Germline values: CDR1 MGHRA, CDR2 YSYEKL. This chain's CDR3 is CASSQSAFRQQTVQYF. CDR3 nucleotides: TGCGCCAGCAGCCAAAGCGCGTTCCGACAGCAAACGGTCCAGTACTTC.

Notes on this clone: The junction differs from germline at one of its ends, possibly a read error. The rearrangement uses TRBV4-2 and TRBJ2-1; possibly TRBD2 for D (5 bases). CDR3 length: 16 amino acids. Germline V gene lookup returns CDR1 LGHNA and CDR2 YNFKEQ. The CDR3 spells CASSQTTRSEYSEQFF. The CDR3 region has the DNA TGTGCCAGCAGCCAAACAACTAGAAGTGAGTACAGTGAGCAGTTCTTC.

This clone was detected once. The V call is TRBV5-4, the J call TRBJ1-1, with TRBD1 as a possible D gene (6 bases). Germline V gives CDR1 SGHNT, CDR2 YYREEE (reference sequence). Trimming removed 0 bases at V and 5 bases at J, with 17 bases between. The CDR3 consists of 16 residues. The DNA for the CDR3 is TGTGCCAGCAGCTTGGCGCGGACAGCCTATGGGACTGAAGCTTTCTTT. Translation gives CASSLARTAYGTEAFF.

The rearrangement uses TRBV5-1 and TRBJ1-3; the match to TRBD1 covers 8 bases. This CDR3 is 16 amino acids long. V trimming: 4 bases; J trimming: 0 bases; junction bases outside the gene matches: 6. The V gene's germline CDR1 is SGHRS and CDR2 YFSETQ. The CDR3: CASSLTGESSGNTIYF. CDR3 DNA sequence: TGCGCCAGCAGCCTGACAGGGGAGAGCTCTGGAAACACCATATATTTT. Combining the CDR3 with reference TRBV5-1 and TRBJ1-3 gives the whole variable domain KAGVTQTPRYLIKTRGQQVTLSCSPISGHRSVSWYQQTPGQGLQFLFEYFSETQRNKGNFPGRFSGRQFSNSRSEMNVSTLELGDSALYLCASSLTGESSGNTIYFGEGSWLTVV.

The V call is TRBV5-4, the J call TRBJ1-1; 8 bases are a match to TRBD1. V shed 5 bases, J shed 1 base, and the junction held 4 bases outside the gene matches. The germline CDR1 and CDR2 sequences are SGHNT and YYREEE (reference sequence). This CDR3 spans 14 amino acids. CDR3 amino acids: CASRGGQANTEAFF. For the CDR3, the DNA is TGTGCCAGCAGGGGGGGACAGGCGAACACTGAAGCTTTCTTT.

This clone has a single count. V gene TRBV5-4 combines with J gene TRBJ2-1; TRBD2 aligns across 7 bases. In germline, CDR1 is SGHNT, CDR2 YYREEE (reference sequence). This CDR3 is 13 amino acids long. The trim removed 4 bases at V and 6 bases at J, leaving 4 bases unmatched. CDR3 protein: CASSLPGGNEQFF. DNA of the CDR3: TGTGCCAGCAGCCTCCCGGGGGGCAATGAGCAGTTCTTC.

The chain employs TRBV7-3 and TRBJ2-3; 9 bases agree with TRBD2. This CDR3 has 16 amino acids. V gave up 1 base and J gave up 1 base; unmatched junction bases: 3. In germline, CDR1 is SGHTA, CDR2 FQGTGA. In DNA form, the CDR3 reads TGTGCCAGCAGCTTAAGTGGCGGGGGGGGCACAGATACGCAGTATTTT. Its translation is CASSLSGGGGTDTQYF.

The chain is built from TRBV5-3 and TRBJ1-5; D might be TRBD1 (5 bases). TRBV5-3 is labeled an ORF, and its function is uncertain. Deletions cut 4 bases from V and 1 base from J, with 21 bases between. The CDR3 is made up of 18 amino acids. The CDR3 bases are TGTGCCAGAAGCCCGACAGTAGCCAGACCTTTCAGCAATCAGCCCCAGCATTTT. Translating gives CARSPTVARPFSNQPQHF.

CDR3 amino acids: CAWRRRLADGETQYF. The CDR3 coding sequence is TGTGCCTGGAGGAGGCGGCTGGCGGATGGGGAGACCCAGTACTTC. The V call is TRBV30, the J call TRBJ2-5; D ambiguous. This CDR3 is 15 amino acids long. V lost 3 bases to trimming and J lost 5 bases, with 19 bases between them. Germline V gives CDR1 GTSNPN, CDR2 SVGIG (reference sequence). Full variable domain (remainder filled in from reference TRBV30 and TRBJ2-5): SQTIHQWPATLVQPVGSPLSLECTVEGTSNPNLYWYRQAAGRGLQLLFYSVGIGQISSEVPQNLSASRPQDRQFILSSKKLLLSDSGFYLCAWRRRLADGETQYFGPGTRLLVL.

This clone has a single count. CDR3 DNA: TGTGCCAGCAGCCAGGTCCCGGGACTAGCCGCACTTAGCTCCTACAATGAGCAGTTCTTC. Amino acid sequence: CASSQVPGLAALSSYNEQFF. V and J are TRBV3-1 (or the pseudogene TRBV3-2) and TRBJ2-1; TRBD2 matches at 9 bases. The germline V gene has CDR1 LGHDT and CDR2 YNNKEL (reference sequence). CDR3 size: 20 residues. Losses at the gene ends were 3 bases for V and 0 bases for J; bases not matched to a gene: 15.

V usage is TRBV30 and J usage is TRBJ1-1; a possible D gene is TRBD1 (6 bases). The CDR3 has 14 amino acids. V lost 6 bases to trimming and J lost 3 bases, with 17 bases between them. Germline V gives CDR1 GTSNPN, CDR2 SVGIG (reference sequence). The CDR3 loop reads CACIQGSPYTEAFF. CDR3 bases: TGTGCCTGCATCCAGGGGTCTCCCTACACTGAAGCTTTCTTT.

This chain's CDR3 is CASTLTGGEKLFF. CDR3 nucleotide sequence: TGTGCCAGCACCCTGACAGGGGGGGAAAAACTGTTTTTT. The chain recombines TRBV6-5 with TRBJ1-4, with 9 bases identical to TRBD1. The CDR3 has 13 residues. With 7 bases clipped from V and 8 bases from J, the junction kept 5 bases outside the gene matches. Germline V gene sequence: CDR1 MNHEY, CDR2 SVGAGI.

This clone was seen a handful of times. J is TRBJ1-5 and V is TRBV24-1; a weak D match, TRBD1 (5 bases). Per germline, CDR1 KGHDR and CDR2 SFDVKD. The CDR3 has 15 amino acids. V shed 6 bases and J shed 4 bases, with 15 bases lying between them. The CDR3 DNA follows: TGTGCCACCAGTACCCCCGACAGCCCGAATCAGCCCCAGCATTTT. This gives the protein CATSTPDSPNQPQHF.